The rows below give T cell receptor beta chains drawn from one sample of a study of regulatory T cells in long-lasting Graves disease. In TCRdb, the multiplex PCR reads were re-called with MiXCR into one record per CDR3 protein. Among 300,000 to 450,000 distinct CDR3 sequences listed, roughly a sixth were seen once. The sample was peripheral blood mononuclear cells (PBMCs), taken at new diagnosis, from a patient treated with antithyroid drugs. These TCRs come from a female donor with Graves disease. CDR3s leave out the opening cysteine and the closing phenylalanine or tryptophan. The order of the fields is V gene, J gene, clone size, CDR3 protein. Size is omitted from some rows. Given values are once, few, many or a class for expanded clones.

>TRBV5-1|TRBJ2-1|few
ASSSGTGGENEQF
>TRBV5-6|TRBJ1-2|many
ASSLQGRSYGYT
>TRBV5-6|TRBJ1-5|-
ASSFRGLRQPQH
>TRBV24-1|TRBJ2-3|few
ATSDLRQINPDTQY
>TRBV7-2|TRBJ1-3|many
AGGQGSGNTIY
>TRBV2|TRBJ1-2|many
ASSEASYGYT
>TRBV10-1|TRBJ2-3|few
ATGLGTDTQY
>TRBV4-1|TRBJ1-1|many
ASSQVSGDTEAF
>TRBV2|TRBJ2-3|many
ASSEAGSDVRTDTQY
>TRBV3-1|TRBJ2-5|many
ASSPTAEEETQY
>TRBV6-2/TRBV6-3|TRBJ1-5|few
ASSLYRGGNQPQH
>TRBV9|TRBJ1-6|few
ASSVEPGQHLYNSPLH
>TRBV6-2/TRBV6-3|TRBJ2-5|many
ASSLAGGTETQY
>TRBV5-1|TRBJ2-7|many
ASSLKGVLSYEQY
>TRBV6-5|TRBJ2-7|many
ASSYSPSYYEQY
>TRBV19|TRBJ2-7|-
ASSIRQGPSYEQY
>TRBV15|TRBJ1-4|-
ATSTPSGTYNEKLF
>TRBV3-1|TRBJ2-6|few
ASSQGPGGANVLT
>TRBV19|TRBJ2-7|-
ASSTRTSGTYEQY
>TRBV7-2|TRBJ2-3|-
ASTRPRGTTGTDTQY
>TRBV20-1|TRBJ1-5|many
SARDTEYSNQPQH
>TRBV5-1|TRBJ1-5|many
ASSPDRGRVNQPQH
>TRBV4-3|TRBJ2-1|few
ASSQGASGVYNEQF
>TRBV10-3|TRBJ2-2|many
AISESGTGHGELF
>TRBV11-2|TRBJ2-5|-
ASSFRDRGRETQY
>TRBV7-9|TRBJ2-1|many
ASSVRTGWNEQF
>TRBV5-1|TRBJ2-2|many
ASSDRASDGELF
>TRBV28|TRBJ2-7|many
ASSWRQGGAYEQY
>TRBV7-9|TRBJ2-1|few
ASSPKTSGYNEQF
>TRBV28|TRBJ2-7|many
ASSLLLGPSYEQY
>TRBV7-9|TRBJ2-3|many
ASSLTGGLSDTQY
>TRBV10-3|TRBJ2-7|few
AIDRAEGEQY
>TRBV7-9|TRBJ2-5|-
ASSPWTGKETQY
>TRBV6-5|TRBJ1-1|many
ASSYALDRFYGTEAF
>TRBV6-5|TRBJ1-2|many
ASSNYFGQLYGYT
>TRBV4-1|TRBJ2-7|many
ASSQRAGGIYEQY
>TRBV19|TRBJ1-1|many
ASTPGTGGFGAF
>TRBV10-3|TRBJ2-2|-
AISSDLSTGELF
>TRBV29-1|TRBJ2-1|many
SALGSYNEQF
>TRBV29-1|TRBJ2-3|many
SVEDFTSGRASTDTQY
>TRBV5-1|TRBJ2-2|many
ASSLGPPGELF
>TRBV27|TRBJ2-1|-
ASSLSILYNEQF
>TRBV27|TRBJ2-3|few
ASSLLSADTQY
>TRBV7-9|TRBJ2-1|many
ASSAPGLPGDEQF
>TRBV6-2/TRBV6-3|TRBJ2-3|many
ASSYSGTLTQY
>TRBV2|TRBJ2-3|many
ASIAGGRQDTQY
>TRBV5-1|TRBJ2-7|many
ASSLDRGGYEQY
>TRBV15|TRBJ1-1|-
ATSRGREAGGLNTEAL
>TRBV19|TRBJ1-5|many
ASRGTGANNQPQH
>TRBV28|TRBJ2-1|many
ASSHPDRDEDEQF
>TRBV6-2/TRBV6-3|TRBJ1-2|-
ASSYSPGQNYGYT